This is a list of T cell receptor beta chains from one sample in a study of blood T cell repertoires in COVID-19. Some clones are missing from TCRdb's copy, which holds only in-frame ones; the method was immunoSEQ multiplex PCR. Among roughly 77,000 clones listed, approximately 88% were seen once. The sample was peripheral blood. These receptors originate from a human donor in a cohort sampled during active COVID-19. CDR3s include the opening cysteine and the closing phenylalanine or tryptophan. The D gene is left open where the match is weak. Clone size is stated in some rows and not others, as once, few, many or a class when expanded.

CASSAGQGAGGYTF TGCGCCAGCAGCGCGGGACAGGGGGCGGGCGGCTACACCTTC 14 TRBJ1-2 - TRBV5-1 TRBD1
CASSIEGQSEAFF TGTGCCAGTAGTATAGAGGGGCAGAGCGAAGCTTTCTTT 13 TRBJ1-1 - TRBV19 -
CASRLGTGGSHVGTQYF TGCGCCAGCAGACTGGGGACGGGGGGTTCACACGTCGGTACGCAGTATTTT 17 TRBJ2-3 - TRBV5-1 TRBD2
CATSDPPGQGALYEQYF TGTGCCACCAGTGATCCCCCGGGACAGGGGGCATTGTACGAGCAGTACTTC 17 TRBJ2-7 - TRBV24-1 TRBD1
CASSSGTADPQETQYF TGTGCCAGCTCATCCGGGACAGCGGACCCCCAAGAGACCCAGTACTTC 16 TRBJ2-5 - TRBV18 TRBD1
CASSIVANTEAFF TGTGCCAGTAGTATAGTGGCGAACACTGAAGCTTTCTTT 13 TRBJ1-1 - TRBV19 -
CASSPYPGLADPFQETQYF TGTGCCAGCAGCCCTTATCCGGGACTAGCGGATCCTTTCCAAGAGACCCAGTACTTC 19 TRBJ2-5 - TRBV7-8 TRBD2
CATSPRTVNTGELFF TGTGCCACCAGCCCAAGGACAGTGAACACCGGGGAGCTGTTTTTT 15 TRBJ2-2 - TRBV15 -
CASSSGQGAFEQYF TGTGCCAGCAGCTCGGGACAGGGGGCTTTCGAGCAGTACTTC 14 TRBJ2-7 - TRBV11-2 TRBD1
CASSLTGGAGTEAFF TGCGCCAGCAGCCTTACAGGGGGCGCTGGGACTGAAGCTTTCTTT 15 TRBJ1-1 - TRBV5-1 TRBD1
CASSLTVRIDSNQPQHF TGTGCCAGCAGCTTGACAGTAAGAATCGATAGCAATCAGCCCCAGCATTTT 17 TRBJ1-5 - TRBV5-6 -
CASTSREFYEQYF TGTGCCAGCACCTCAAGGGAGTTTTACGAGCAGTACTTC 13 TRBJ2-7 once TRBV6-5 -
CASSQPGSGANVLTF TGCGCCAGCAGCCAACCGGGCTCTGGGGCCAACGTCCTGACTTTC 15 TRBJ2-6 - TRBV4-3 -
CASSYGHLYNEQFF TGTGCCAGCAGTTACGGACACCTCTACAATGAGCAGTTCTTC 14 TRBJ2-1 few TRBV6-2/TRBV6-3 -
CASSLAGGQGAVEKLFF TGCGCCAGCAGCTTGGCCGGTGGACAGGGGGCTGTCGAAAAACTGTTTTTT 17 TRBJ1-4 - TRBV5-1 TRBD1
CASSEALAGASYEQFF TGTGCCAGCAGTGAAGCGCTAGCGGGAGCTTCGTATGAGCAGTTCTTC 16 TRBJ2-1 - TRBV6-1 TRBD2
CATSRGSVNTEAFF TGTGCCACCAGCAGAGGTTCAGTTAACACTGAAGCTTTCTTT 14 TRBJ1-1 - TRBV15 -
CASSPPGQGPSLGDGYTF TGCGCCAGCAGCCCACCCGGGCAGGGTCCCTCATTAGGGGATGGCTACACCTTC 18 TRBJ1-2 - TRBV23-1 -
CASTPGGRGTGELFF TGTGCCAGCACTCCGGGCGGGCGGGGGACCGGGGAGCTGTTTTTT 15 TRBJ2-2 - TRBV5-6 TRBD2
CASSQTSGTTDTQYF TGTGCCAGCAGCCAAACTAGCGGGACCACAGATACGCAGTATTTT 15 TRBJ2-3 - TRBV3-1/TRBV3-2 TRBD2
CASSPRGQGDGEQFF TGTGCCAGCTCACCACGGGGACAGGGAGACGGTGAGCAGTTCTTC 15 TRBJ2-1 - TRBV18 TRBD1
CASSPTAGGGSTYEQYF TGTGCCAGCAGCCCGACTGCAGGGGGCGGGAGTACCTACGAGCAGTACTTC 17 TRBJ2-7 - TRBV4-2 -
CASSQDPDRDTYNEQFF TGCGCCAGCAGCCAAGACCCGGACAGGGACACCTACAATGAGCAGTTCTTC 17 TRBJ2-1 - TRBV4-1 TRBD1
CASSYRDRGSPQHF TGTGCCAGCAGCTATAGGGACAGGGGATCGCCCCAGCATTTT 14 TRBJ1-5 - TRBV7-6 TRBD1
CASSVRLQGGRDTEAFF TGTGCCAGCAGCGTCCGGCTCCAGGGCGGGAGGGACACTGAAGCTTTCTTT 17 TRBJ1-1 - TRBV5-5 -
CASSLARRGSSYEQYF TGTGCCAGCAGCTTGGCTAGGCGGGGGAGCTCCTACGAGCAGTACTTC 16 TRBJ2-7 once TRBV5-6 TRBD2
CASSAGHYEQYF TGTGCCAGCAGTGCGGGCCACTACGAGCAGTACTTC 12 TRBJ2-7 - TRBV6-6 -
CASSHSNTGNTEAFF TGTGCCAGCAGCCACTCCAACACAGGGAACACTGAAGCTTTCTTT 15 TRBJ1-1 once TRBV7-2 -
CASSGRTSEAGELFF TGCGCCAGCAGCGGCCGGACTAGCGAAGCCGGGGAGCTGTTTTTT 15 TRBJ2-2 - TRBV5-1 TRBD2
CASSQARSGTGWSPLHF TGCGCCAGCAGCCAAGCGCGTTCCGGGACAGGGTGGTCACCCCTCCACTTT 17 TRBJ1-6 few TRBV4-1 TRBD1
CASSIREQGAFFGYTF TGTGCCAGCAGCATAAGGGAACAGGGGGCTTTTTTTGGCTACACCTTC 16 TRBJ1-2 - TRBV21-1 -
CASNGGRGDTQYF TGTGCCAGCAATGGGGGGAGAGGGGATACGCAGTATTTT 13 TRBJ2-3 - TRBV3-1/TRBV3-2 -
CATSGPSASSYNEQFF TGTGCCACCAGTGGCCCTAGCGCTAGCTCCTACAATGAGCAGTTCTTC 16 TRBJ2-1 - TRBV24-1 -
CASSKLSNQPQHF TGTGCCAGCAGCAAGCTCAGCAATCAGCCCCAGCATTTT 13 TRBJ1-5 - TRBV5-6 -
CASSPKDRDNTEAFF TGTGCCAGCAGTCCGAAAGACAGGGACAACACTGAAGCTTTCTTT 15 TRBJ1-1 - TRBV6-5 TRBD1
CASSQDPSGRADTQYF TGCGCCAGCAGCCAAGACCCTTCAGGGAGGGCAGATACGCAGTATTTT 16 TRBJ2-3 - TRBV4-1 TRBD2
CASSPTGTPLNEQFF TGCGCCAGCAGCCCAACCGGGACACCCCTAAATGAGCAGTTCTTC 15 TRBJ2-1 many TRBV5-1 -
CASSIQAGGGDTQYF TGCGCCAGCAGCATCCAAGCGGGAGGTGGCGATACGCAGTATTTT 15 TRBJ2-3 - TRBV4-1 TRBD2
CASSSIAGESYEQYF TGTGCCAGCAGTAGTATAGCGGGGGAATCCTACGAGCAGTACTTC 15 TRBJ2-7 - TRBV28 TRBD2
CASSLDRGPNSPLHF TGCGCCAGCAGCTTGGACAGGGGCCCTAATTCACCCCTCCACTTT 15 TRBJ1-6 - TRBV5-1 TRBD1
CASTRAADYEQYF TGTGCCAGCACGAGAGCGGCAGACTACGAGCAGTACTTC 13 TRBJ2-7 - TRBV2 -